One T cell receptor beta chain is described in this entry. The antigen is undetermined. One entry per CDR3 protein results from TCRdb running MiXCR on the 5' RACE reads. The table shows some 790,000 distinct CDR3 sequences, with approximately 18% occurring only once. This sample is drawn from a study of identical twins. Study-wide findings and caveats: Models underestimated TCR alpha sharing (out-of-frame) in monozygotic twins.

The V gene lost 4 bases and the J gene lost 1 base, with 12 bases spanning the gap. The CDR3 is made up of 14 amino acids. Germline CDR1 reads GTSNPN; CDR2 reads SVGIG (reference sequence). These data also featured in a second study, about T cells expressing NK-cell markers. This second study notes: The sequencing cohort of eight donors included seven HCMV-seropositive individuals and one seronegative individual.

What was sequenced was PBMCs. The rearrangement links TRBV30 to TRBJ2-3; maybe TRBD2 (6 bases). The origin of this receptor is a young woman in good health. For the CDR3, the DNA is TGTGCCTGGAATGGGGGGACTGGCACAGATACGCAGTATTTT. This codes for CAWNGGTGTDTQYF.